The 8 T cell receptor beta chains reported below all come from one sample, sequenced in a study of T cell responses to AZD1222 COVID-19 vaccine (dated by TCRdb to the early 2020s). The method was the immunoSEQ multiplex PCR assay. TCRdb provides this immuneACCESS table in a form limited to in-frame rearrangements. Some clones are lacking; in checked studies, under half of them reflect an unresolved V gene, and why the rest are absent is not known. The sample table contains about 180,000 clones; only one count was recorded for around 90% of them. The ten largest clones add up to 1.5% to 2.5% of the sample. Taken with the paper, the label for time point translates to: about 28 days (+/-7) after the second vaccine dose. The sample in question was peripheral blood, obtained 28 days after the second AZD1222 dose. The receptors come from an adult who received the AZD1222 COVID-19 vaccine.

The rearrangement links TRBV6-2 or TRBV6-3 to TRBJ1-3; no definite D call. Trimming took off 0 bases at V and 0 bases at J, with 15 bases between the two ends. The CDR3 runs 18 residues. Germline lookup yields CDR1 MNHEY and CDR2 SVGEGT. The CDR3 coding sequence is TGTGCCAGCAGTTACTCGATAACCCGGGGTACCTCTGGAAACACCATATATTTT. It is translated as CASSYSITRGTSGNTIYF.

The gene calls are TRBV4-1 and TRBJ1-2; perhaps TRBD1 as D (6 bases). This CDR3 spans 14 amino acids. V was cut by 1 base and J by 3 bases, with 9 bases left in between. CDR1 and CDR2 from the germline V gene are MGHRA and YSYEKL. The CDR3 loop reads CASSQAQGYYGYTF. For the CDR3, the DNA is TGCGCCAGCAGCCAAGCACAGGGCTACTATGGCTACACCTTC.

The CDR3 DNA is TGTGCCAGAAGCTTGGAAGCAGGGGCTCACTTCTATGGCTACACCTTC. Translated, it gives CARSLEAGAHFYGYTF. The chain couples TRBV5-3 to TRBJ1-2; a possible D gene is TRBD1 (6 bases). TRBV5-3 is classed as an ORF, of uncertain function. Deletions cut 0 bases from V and 4 bases from J, with 16 bases between. The CDR3 has 16 amino acids.

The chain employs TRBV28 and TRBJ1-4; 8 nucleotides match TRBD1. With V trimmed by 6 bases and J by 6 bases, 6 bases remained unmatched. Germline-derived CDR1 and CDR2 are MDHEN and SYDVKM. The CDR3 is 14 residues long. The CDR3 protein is CASSPDRVDEKLFF. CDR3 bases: TGTGCCAGCAGCCCGGACAGGGTGGATGAAAAACTGTTTTTT.

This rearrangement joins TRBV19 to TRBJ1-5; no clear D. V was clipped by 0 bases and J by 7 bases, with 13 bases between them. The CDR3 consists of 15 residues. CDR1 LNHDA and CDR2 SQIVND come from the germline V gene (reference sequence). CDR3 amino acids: CASSIDETTTQPQHF. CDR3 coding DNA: TGTGCCAGTAGTATAGATGAAACTACGACCCAGCCCCAGCATTTT.

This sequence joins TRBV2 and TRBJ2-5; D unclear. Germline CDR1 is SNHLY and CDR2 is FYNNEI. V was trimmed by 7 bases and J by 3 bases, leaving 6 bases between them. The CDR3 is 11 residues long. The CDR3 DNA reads TGTGCCAGCACACTGGAAGAGACCCAGTACTTC. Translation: CASTLEETQYF. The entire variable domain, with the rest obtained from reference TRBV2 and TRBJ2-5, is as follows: EPEVTQTPSHQVTQMGQEVILRCVPISNHLYFYWYRQILGQKVEFLVSFYNNEISEKSEIFDDQFSVERPDGSNFTLKIRSTKLEDSAMYFCASTLEETQYFGPGTRLLVL.

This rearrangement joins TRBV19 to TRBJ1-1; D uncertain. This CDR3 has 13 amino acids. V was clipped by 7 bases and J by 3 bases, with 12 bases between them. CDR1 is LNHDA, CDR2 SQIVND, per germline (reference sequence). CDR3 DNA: TGTGCCAGTACGGCTCGGTGGGACACTGAAGCTTTCTTT. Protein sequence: CASTARWDTEAFF.

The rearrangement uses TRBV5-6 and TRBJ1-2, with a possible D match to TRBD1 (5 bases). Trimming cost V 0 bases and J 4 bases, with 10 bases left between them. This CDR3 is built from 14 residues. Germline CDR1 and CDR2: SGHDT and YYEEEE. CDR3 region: CASSLGGAAYGYTF. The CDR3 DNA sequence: TGTGCCAGCAGCTTGGGAGGGGCGGCCTATGGCTACACCTTC.